What follows describes a single T cell receptor (beta chain). Per the authors' pipeline: Reference gene primer amplification gave estimated nucleated cell counts. Method: immunoSEQ multiplex PCR; TCRdb's copy keeps in-frame clones and lacks some. D and trimming come from the DNA, and the V and J calls and clone size come from that table. The sample lists 250,000 to 350,000 clones; 90% were seen once. While infection was still active, Seattle patients were enrolled and then followed longitudinally. This sample is drawn from a study of blood T cell repertoires in COVID-19. Overall study context: Donors in the United States, Italy and Spain gave samples during acute or convalescent COVID-19. T cells, B-cell-depleted T cells, or PBMCs provided the cDNA or gDNA that served as material.

V was clipped by 2 bases and J by 5 bases, with 8 bases between them. The CDR3 loop spans 13 amino acids. The germline CDR1 and CDR2 sequences are MNHEY and SVGAGI. This TCR was sampled from a woman under 40 with COVID-19, enrolled during active disease. Input material: peripheral blood. The chain combines TRBV6-5 with TRBJ2-3; D is ambiguous. This chain's CDR3 is CASSYLGGDTQYF. The CDR3 DNA sequence: TGTGCCAGCAGTTACCTAGGCGGAGATACGCAGTATTTT.